Included here is one T cell receptor beta chain sequence, with context. As yet, its antigen is unknown. Expansion with viral peptide pools was applied to antigen-specific CD4+ T cells by the ViraFEST assay prior to sequencing. Following 10 days of culture, CD4+ T cells were isolated. SARS-CoV-2 infection was confirmed by PCR in the person between March and December 2020. This record comes from a study of vaccination effects on CD4 cells after COVID-19. Assay: immunoSEQ multiplex PCR; the TCRdb copy retains only in-frame clones and omits some. The repertoire holds around 40,000 clones, with approximately 70% as singletons. Sequencing used CD4+ T cells from PBMCs cultured with a peptide pool, obtained before COVID-19 vaccination. The sequence derives from a human donor who had a prior SARS-CoV-2 infection.

The CDR3 loop reads CASTIGTRGREETQYF. In DNA form, the CDR3 reads TGTGCCAGCACGATCGGTACCAGGGGAAGGGAAGAGACCCAGTACTTC. The chain has TRBV5-8 and TRBJ2-5; weak D call: TRBD1 (6 bases). The CDR3 runs to 16 residues. Trimming stripped 6 bases from V and 3 bases from J, with 21 bases between. Per the germline V gene, CDR1 is SGHTS and CDR2 is YDEGEE.